Sequencing of this TCR beta chain was carried out in a study of identical twins. General study results and limits: Modelling approaches yielded underestimates of out-of-frame TCR alpha sharing between monozygotic twins.

In this sample, this clonotype turned up a few times. Its antigen is undetermined. A single record per CDR3 protein comes from TCRdb applying MiXCR to the 5' RACE reads. The sample consists of more than 1.5 million distinct CDR3 sequences, under 35% of them appearing once. This sequence originates from a newborn girl in good health. The specimen was cord blood.

The CDR3 nucleotides are TGTGCCAGCAGCCAAGAGTCCTCCCAGCGGGAGGTTGGAGATACGCAGTATTTT. Residues: CASSQESSQREVGDTQYF. The chain couples TRBV14 to TRBJ2-3; 9 bases match TRBD2. Germline CDR1 reads SGHDN; CDR2 reads FVKESK. The CDR3 spans 18 residues. With 0 bases clipped from V and 5 bases from J, the junction kept 12 bases outside the gene matches.